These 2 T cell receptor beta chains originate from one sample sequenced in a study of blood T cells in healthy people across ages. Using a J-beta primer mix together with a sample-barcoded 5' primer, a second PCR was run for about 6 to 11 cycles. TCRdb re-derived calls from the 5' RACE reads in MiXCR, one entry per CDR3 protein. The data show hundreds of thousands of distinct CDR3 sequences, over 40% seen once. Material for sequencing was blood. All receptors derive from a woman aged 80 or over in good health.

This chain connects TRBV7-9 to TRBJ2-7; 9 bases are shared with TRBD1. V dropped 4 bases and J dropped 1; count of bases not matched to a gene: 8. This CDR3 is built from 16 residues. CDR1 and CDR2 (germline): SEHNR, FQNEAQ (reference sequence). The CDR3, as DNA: TGTGCCAGCAGCTGGTCCGGGACAGGGCGTTCCTACGAGCAGTACTTC. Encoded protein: CASSWSGTGRSYEQYF.

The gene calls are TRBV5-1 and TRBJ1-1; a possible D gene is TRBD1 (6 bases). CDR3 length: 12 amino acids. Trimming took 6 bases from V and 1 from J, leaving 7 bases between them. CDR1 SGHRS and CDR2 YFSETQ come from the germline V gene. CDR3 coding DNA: TGCGCCAGCAAGACAGGGAACACTGAAGCTTTCTTT. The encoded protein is CASKTGNTEAFF.